This is a list of T cell receptor beta chains from one sample in a study of OX40 agonist ivuxolimab in advanced cancers. Profiled with immunoSEQ multiplex PCR; TCRdb holds only in-frame clones, not every one. The repertoire includes some 130,000 clones, 93% of them detected once, and more than 0.9% sits in the top ten. The sample here was CD4+ or CD8+ T cells sorted from blood, taken in a trial of the OX40 agonist ivuxolimab. These TCRs come from an adult with an advanced solid tumor such as melanoma, head and neck, liver or kidney cancer. The CDR3 runs from the conserved cysteine through the conserved F or W. A D gene is named only where the DNA matches it firmly. Clone size, where shown, is once, few, many, or a class for clones that have expanded.

TRBJ1-5 16 TRBV28 NA NA TGTGCCAGCAGTCATCCCGGGGGAACAAGCAATCAGCCCCAGCATTTT CASSHPGGTSNQPQHF
TRBJ2-3 16 TRBV7-8 TRBD2 NA TGTGCCAGCACCCCCCGCCGGGGGGGCGTCGCAGATACGCAGTATTTT CASTPRRGGVADTQYF
TRBJ2-3 14 TRBV14 NA NA TGTGCCAGCAGTCTTGTGGATCGCACAGATACGCAGTATTTT CASSLVDRTDTQYF
TRBJ2-3 14 TRBV9 NA NA TGTGCCAGCAGCCGGGACTTTGGCACAGATACGCAGTATTTT CASSRDFGTDTQYF
TRBJ2-5 15 TRBV19 NA NA TGTGCCAGTAGTAGACACTCGGGGGCCCAAGAGACCCAGTACTTC CASSRHSGAQETQYF
TRBJ1-1 12 TRBV28 NA NA TGTGCCAGCAGTTTGTTGAACACTGAAGCTTTCTTT CASSLLNTEAFF
TRBJ2-1 16 TRBV19 TRBD1 NA TGTGCCAGTAGTATCCCCCGGGGACAGGGTAACAATGAGCAGTTCTTC CASSIPRGQGNNEQFF
TRBJ2-7 13 TRBV5-6 NA NA TGTGCCAGCAGCTTGGCCAACGGATTCGAGCAGTACTTC CASSLANGFEQYF
TRBJ2-2 17 TRBV11-3 TRBD1 NA TGTGCCAGCAGCTTAGCATCCGGGACAGGGTACACCGGGGAGCTGTTTTTT CASSLASGTGYTGELFF
TRBJ2-5 16 TRBV9 TRBD1 NA TGTGCCAGCAGCCCACAAGTGGGGACAGGACAAGAGACCCAGTACTTC CASSPQVGTGQETQYF
TRBJ1-5 12 TRBV7-2 NA NA TGTGCCAGCAGCTTTCTCCGTCAGCCCCAGCATTTT CASSFLRQPQHF
TRBJ2-1 13 TRBV28 NA NA TGTGCCAGCAGTTCGACTACTCAGAATGAGCAGTTCTTC CASSSTTQNEQFF
TRBJ2-6 17 TRBV4-1 TRBD2 NA TGCGCCAGCAGCCAATCCGGGAGGGCCTCTGGGGCCAACGTCCTGACTTTC CASSQSGRASGANVLTF
TRBJ2-7 14 TRBV5-1 TRBD1 NA TGCGCCAGCAGCCATCGGGACAGGGGAACCGAGCAGTACTTC CASSHRDRGTEQYF
TRBJ2-3 17 TRBV4-3 TRBD2 NA TGCGCCAGCAGCCCCCTAGGGAATAGCGGGGGGGAAGATACGCAGTATTTT CASSPLGNSGGEDTQYF
TRBJ2-1 13 TRBV7-9 NA NA TGTGCCACCCCTGGGGGGCTCTACAATGAGCAGTTCTTC CATPGGLYNEQFF
TRBJ2-3 12 TRBV29-1 NA NA TGCAGCGGTAGTCGAAGCACAGATACGCAGTATTTT CSGSRSTDTQYF
TRBJ2-7 15 TRBV28 TRBD2 NA TGTGCCAGCAGTTTAACAGCGGGAGGGCCGGGAGAGCAGTACTTC CASSLTAGGPGEQYF
TRBJ2-2 15 TRBV7-2 NA NA TGTGCCAGCAGCAAAAGGGGGGTTCCCACCGGGGAGCTGTTTTTT CASSKRGVPTGELFF
TRBJ2-3 14 TRBV9 NA once TGTGCCAGCAGCCCCCCAGGGGGGACAGATACGCAGTATTTT CASSPPGGTDTQYF
TRBJ2-1 13 TRBV29-1 TRBD1 NA TGCAGCGGGTCCGGGACAGCCTACAATGAGCAGTTCTTC CSGSGTAYNEQFF
TRBJ1-5 11 TRBV6-5 NA NA TGTGCCAGCGGAATTAATCAGCCCCAGCATTTT CASGINQPQHF
TRBJ2-2 15 TRBV7-2 NA once TGTGCCAGCAGCGCAGGGTGGTCAGACACCGGGGAGCTGTTTTTT CASSAGWSDTGELFF
TRBJ2-7 12 TRBV6-1 NA NA TGTGCCAGCAGTGAAGTAAGGGACGAGCAGTACTTC CASSEVRDEQYF
TRBJ2-1 11 TRBV27 NA NA TGTGCCAGCACCTTTACGGGGGTAAAGTTCTTC CASTFTGVKFF
TRBJ1-1 11 TRBV28 NA NA TGTGCCAGCACCAGACCCACCCAAGCTTTCTTT CASTRPTQAFF
TRBJ2-5 13 TRBV7-3 NA NA TGTGCCAGCAGCTTAACAAAGGAAGAGACCCAGTACTTC CASSLTKEETQYF
TRBJ2-6 15 TRBV6-1 NA NA TGTGCCAGCAGTCCCTGGGGTTCTGGGGCCAACGTCCTGACTTTC CASSPWGSGANVLTF
TRBJ1-3 14 TRBV18 NA NA TGTGCCATCGTTGGTGGGGACACGGCAAGCACCATATATTTT CAIVGGDTASTIYF
TRBJ2-7 15 TRBV19 NA once TGTGCCAGTAGTATAGAGGCAGGCGTCTCCTACGAGCAGTACTTC CASSIEAGVSYEQYF
TRBJ2-3 12 TRBV29-1 NA NA TGCAGCGCCGAGGGGCAGGCAGATACGCAGTATTTT CSAEGQADTQYF
TRBJ1-6 13 TRBV2 NA few TGTGCCAGCAATGTAGGGGACAATTCACCCCTCCACTTT CASNVGDNSPLHF
TRBJ2-7 15 TRBV6-6 TRBD1 NA TGTGCCAGCAGTTACTCACCGGGACAGGGGCTCGAGCAGTACTTC CASSYSPGQGLEQYF
TRBJ1-1 16 TRBV5-1 TRBD1 NA TGCGCCAGCAGCTTGGGAGGGGGCGAAAGGTACACTGAAGCTTTCTTT CASSLGGGERYTEAFF
TRBJ2-3 17 TRBV7-8 TRBD2 NA TGTGCCAGCAGCCCTGGGACTAGTAAAGAAGAGACAGATACGCAGTATTTT CASSPGTSKEETDTQYF
TRBJ2-1 12 TRBV5-5 NA NA TGTGCCAGCAGCCCCGTGTACAATGAGCAGTTCTTC CASSPVYNEQFF
TRBJ1-2 11 TRBV20-1 NA NA TGCAGTGCTCAGGGGAACTATGGCTACACCTTC CSAQGNYGYTF
TRBJ2-3 13 TRBV18 NA NA TGTGCCAGCTCACCGGGCTCCGCAGATACGCAGTATTTT CASSPGSADTQYF